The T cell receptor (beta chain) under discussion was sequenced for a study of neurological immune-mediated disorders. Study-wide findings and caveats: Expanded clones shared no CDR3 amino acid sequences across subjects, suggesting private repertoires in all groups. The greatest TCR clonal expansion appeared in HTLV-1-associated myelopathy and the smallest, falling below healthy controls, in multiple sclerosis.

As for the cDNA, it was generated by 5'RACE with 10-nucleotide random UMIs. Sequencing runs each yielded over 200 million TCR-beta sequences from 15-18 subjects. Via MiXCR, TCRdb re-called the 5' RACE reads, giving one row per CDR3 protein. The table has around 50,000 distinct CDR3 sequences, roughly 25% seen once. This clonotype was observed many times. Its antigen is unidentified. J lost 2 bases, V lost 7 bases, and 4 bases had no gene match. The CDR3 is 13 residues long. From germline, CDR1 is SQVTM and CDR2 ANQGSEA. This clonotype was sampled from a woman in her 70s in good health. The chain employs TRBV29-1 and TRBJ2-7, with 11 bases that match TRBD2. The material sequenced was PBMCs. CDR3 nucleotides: TGCAGCGCCGGACTAGCGGGCACCTACGAGCAGTACTTC. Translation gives CSAGLAGTYEQYF.